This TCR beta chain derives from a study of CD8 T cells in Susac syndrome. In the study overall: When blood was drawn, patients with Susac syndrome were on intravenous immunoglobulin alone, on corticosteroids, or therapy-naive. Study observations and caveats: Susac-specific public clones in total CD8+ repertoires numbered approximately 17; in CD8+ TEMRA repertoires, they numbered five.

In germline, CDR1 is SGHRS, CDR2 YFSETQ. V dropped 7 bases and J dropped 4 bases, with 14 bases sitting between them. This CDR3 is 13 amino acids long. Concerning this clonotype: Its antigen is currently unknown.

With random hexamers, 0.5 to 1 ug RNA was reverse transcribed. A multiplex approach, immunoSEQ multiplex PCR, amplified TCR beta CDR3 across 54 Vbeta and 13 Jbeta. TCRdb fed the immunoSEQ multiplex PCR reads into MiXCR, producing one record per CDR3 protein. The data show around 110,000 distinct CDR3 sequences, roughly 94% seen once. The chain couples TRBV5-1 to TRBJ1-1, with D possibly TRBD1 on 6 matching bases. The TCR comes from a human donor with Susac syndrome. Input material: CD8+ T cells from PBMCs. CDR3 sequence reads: CASVGGGGTEAFF. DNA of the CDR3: TGCGCCAGCGTTGGGGGAGGGGGCACTGAAGCTTTCTTT.